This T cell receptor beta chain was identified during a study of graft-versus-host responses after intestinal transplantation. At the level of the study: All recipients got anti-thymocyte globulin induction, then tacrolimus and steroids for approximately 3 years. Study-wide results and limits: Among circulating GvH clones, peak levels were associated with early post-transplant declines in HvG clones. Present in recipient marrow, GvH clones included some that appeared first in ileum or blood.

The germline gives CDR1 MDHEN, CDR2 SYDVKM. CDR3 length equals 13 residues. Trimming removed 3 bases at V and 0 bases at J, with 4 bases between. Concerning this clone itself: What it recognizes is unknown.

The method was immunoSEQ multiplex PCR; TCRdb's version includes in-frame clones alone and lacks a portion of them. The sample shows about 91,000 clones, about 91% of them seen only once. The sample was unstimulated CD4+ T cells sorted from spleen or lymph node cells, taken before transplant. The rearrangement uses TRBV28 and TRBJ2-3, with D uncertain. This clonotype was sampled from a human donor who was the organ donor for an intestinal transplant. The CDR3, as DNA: TGTGCCAGCAGTTTCCAGAGCACAGATACGCAGTATTTT. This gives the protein CASSFQSTDTQYF.